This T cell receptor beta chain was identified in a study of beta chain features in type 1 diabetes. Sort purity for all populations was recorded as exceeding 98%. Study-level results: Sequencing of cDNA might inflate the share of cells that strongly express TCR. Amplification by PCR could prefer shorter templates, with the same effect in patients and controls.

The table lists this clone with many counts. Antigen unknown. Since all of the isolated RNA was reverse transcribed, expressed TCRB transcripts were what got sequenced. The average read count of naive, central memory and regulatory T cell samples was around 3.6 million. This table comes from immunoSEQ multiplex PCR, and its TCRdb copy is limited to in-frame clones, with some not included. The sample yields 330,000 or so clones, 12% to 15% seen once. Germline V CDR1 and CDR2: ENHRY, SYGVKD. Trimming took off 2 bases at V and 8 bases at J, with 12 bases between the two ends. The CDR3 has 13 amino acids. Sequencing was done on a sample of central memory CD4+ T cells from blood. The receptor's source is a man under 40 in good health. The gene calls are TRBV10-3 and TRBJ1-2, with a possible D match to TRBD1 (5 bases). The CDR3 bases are TGTGCCATCAGTGAGCACATACAGGAAGGCTACACCTTC. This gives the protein CAISEHIQEGYTF.